Sequencing of this T cell receptor beta chain was carried out in a study of vaccination and CD4 T cells after COVID-19. Overall study: SARS-CoV-2 PCR on nasal swabs had been positive for the convalescent patients; nine were mild and one was severe. For post-vaccine samples, collection took place a median about 75 days after dose two, ranging from 14 to 241. Overlapping spike pools from SARS-CoV-2 and HCoV-NL63, HCoV-OC43 and HCoV-229E served as culture stimuli. Each control was exposed to a CEFX pool, an HIV-1 Nef pool, or no peptide at all.

Oncomine TCR Beta short-read sequencing was applied to DNA from cultured CD4+ T cells. TCRdb passed the PCR reads through MiXCR, listing each CDR3 protein once. Of over 15,000 distinct CDR3 sequences in the sample, 30% to 45% were seen once. This sample's treatment: approximately 9-day PBMC culture with coronavirus spike peptide pools or control peptides (ViraFEST assay). Germline V gene data show CDR1 as SGHTA and CDR2 as FQGNSA. The trim removed 4 bases at V and 7 bases at J, leaving 2 bases unmatched. The CDR3 length is 13 residues. This clonotype was seen only a few times. No antigen is known for it.

This sequence was found in a human donor with COVID-19. Material for sequencing was cultured CD4+ T cells from blood. The rearrangement uses TRBV7-2 and TRBJ1-5, with TRBD1 matching over 9 bases. Here the CDR3 reads CASSSDRGQPQHF. CDR3 bases: TGTGCCAGCAGCTCCGACAGGGGGCAGCCCCAGCATTTT.